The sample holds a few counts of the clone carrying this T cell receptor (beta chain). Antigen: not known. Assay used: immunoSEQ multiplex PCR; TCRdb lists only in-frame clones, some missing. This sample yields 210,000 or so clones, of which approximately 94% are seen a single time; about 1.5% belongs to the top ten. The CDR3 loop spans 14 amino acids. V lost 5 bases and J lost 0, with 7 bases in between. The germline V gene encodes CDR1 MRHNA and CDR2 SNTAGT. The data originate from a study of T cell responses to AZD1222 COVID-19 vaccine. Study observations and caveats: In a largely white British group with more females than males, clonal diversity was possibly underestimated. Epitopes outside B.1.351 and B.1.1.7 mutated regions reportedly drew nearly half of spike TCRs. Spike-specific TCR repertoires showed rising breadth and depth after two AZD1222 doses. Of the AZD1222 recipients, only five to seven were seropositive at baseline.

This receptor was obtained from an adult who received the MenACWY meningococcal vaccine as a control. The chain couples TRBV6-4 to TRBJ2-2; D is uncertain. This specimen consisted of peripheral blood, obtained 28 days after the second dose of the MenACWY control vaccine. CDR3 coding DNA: TGTGCCAGCAGTCGAGGTTCGAACACCGGGGAGCTGTTTTTT. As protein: CASSRGSNTGELFF.